The T cell receptor (beta chain) under discussion was sequenced for a study of T cells in localized non-small cell lung cancer. Study outcomes and limitations: In adjacent lung, a median approximately 60 of the top 100 tumor clones were found. Sequence data derive from only one tumor region, so heterogeneity remains possible. Greater T cell density in blood accompanied longer overall survival. Uninvolved adjacent lung had the highest recorded T cell clonality, with tumor below it.

In regard to this clone: As yet, its antigen is unknown.

Only in-frame clones appear in the TCRdb table, and some are missing; sequencing was by immunoSEQ multiplex PCR. Of 4,000 to 5,000 clones in the sample, 28% were seen once. The CDR3 spans 14 residues. V lost 5 bases, J lost 3 bases, and 13 bases lay in between. Germline CDR1 KGHSH, CDR2 LQKENI. This rearrangement joins TRBV18 to TRBJ2-5; no firm D call. This clonotype was sampled from a man aged 40 to 70 with stage II lung adenocarcinoma. The material sequenced was lung tumor tissue, taken before any cancer treatment. The CDR3 here is CASSFRVREETQYF. The CDR3 DNA sequence: TGTGCCAGCTCATTTAGGGTAAGAGAAGAGACCCAGTACTTC.